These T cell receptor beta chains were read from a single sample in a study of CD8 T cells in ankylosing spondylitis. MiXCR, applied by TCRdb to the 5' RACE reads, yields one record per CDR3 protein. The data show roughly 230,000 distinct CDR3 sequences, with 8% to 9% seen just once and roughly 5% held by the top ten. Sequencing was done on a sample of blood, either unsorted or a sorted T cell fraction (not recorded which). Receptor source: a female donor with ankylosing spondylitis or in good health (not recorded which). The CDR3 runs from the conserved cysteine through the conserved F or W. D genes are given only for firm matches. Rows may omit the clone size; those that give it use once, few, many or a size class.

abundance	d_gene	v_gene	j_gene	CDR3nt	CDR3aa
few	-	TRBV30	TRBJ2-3	TGTGCCTGGAGTGCACGGGACCCCTCCACAGATACGCAGTATTTT	CAWSARDPSTDTQYF
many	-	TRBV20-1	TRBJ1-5	TGCAGTGCTAGAGATAACAGCTTGGGTAGCAATCAGCCCCAGCATTTT	CSARDNSLGSNQPQHF
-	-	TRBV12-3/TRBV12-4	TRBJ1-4	TGTGCCAGCAGTTTACATAACGAAAAACTGTTTTTT	CASSLHNEKLFF
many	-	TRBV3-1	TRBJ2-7	TGTGCCAGCAGCCGGGATTCGGGGTTTTTCGAGCAGTACTTC	CASSRDSGFFEQYF
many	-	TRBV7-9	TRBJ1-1	TGTGCCAGCAGCTGGGGGGGGGCAGGGTACACTGAAGCTTTCTTT	CASSWGGAGYTEAFF
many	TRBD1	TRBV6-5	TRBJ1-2	TGTGCCAGCAGTTACACGGGACAGGGCGACGGCTACACCTTC	CASSYTGQGDGYTF
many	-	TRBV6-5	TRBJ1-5	TGTGCCAGCAGTTACTCCCGGGAAAGCAATCAGCCCCAGCATTTT	CASSYSRESNQPQHF
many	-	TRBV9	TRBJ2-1	TGTGCCAGCAGCGTAGGGAGCTACAATGAGCAGTTCTTC	CASSVGSYNEQFF
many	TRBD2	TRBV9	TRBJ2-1	TGTGCCAGCAGCGTAGCCGCGGGGGCCTACAATGAGCAGTTCTTC	CASSVAAGAYNEQFF
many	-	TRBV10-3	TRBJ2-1	TGTGCCATCAGTGACAGGGAAGGGAATGAGCAGTTCTTC	CAISDREGNEQFF
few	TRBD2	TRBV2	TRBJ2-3	TGTGCCAGTTTCACTAGCGGGGGGGGGCCAGATACGCAGTATTTT	CASFTSGGGPDTQYF
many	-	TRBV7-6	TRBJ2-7	TGTGCCAGCAGCTTAGAGCTTAGGGCGGAGGGGACCTACGAGCAGTACTTC	CASSLELRAEGTYEQYF
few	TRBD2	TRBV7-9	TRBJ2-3	TGTGCCAGCAGCCCTCCCGGGCGGGAGGGGGATACGCAGTATTTT	CASSPPGREGDTQYF
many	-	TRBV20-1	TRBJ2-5	TGCAGTGTGGCATGGTGGGAAGAGACCCAGTACTTC	CSVAWWEETQYF
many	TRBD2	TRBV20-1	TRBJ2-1	TGCAGTGCTAGAAAACCTAGCGGGACCTACAATGAGCAGTTCTTC	CSARKPSGTYNEQFF
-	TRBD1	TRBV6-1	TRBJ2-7	TGTGCCAGCAGCCCCGGACAGGGGGCACCCTACGAGCAGTACTTC	CASSPGQGAPYEQYF
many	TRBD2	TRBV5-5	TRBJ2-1	TGTGCCAGCAGCTTGGGGGGACTAGCGGACTACAATGAGCAGTTCTTC	CASSLGGLADYNEQFF
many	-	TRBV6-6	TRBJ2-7	TGTGCCAGCAGTTACCCCCTCGGGGGCGAGCAGTACTTC	CASSYPLGGEQYF
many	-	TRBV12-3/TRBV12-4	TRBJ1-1	TGTGCCAGCAGTTTGGTCCAGGAGAACACTGAAGCTTTCTTT	CASSLVQENTEAFF
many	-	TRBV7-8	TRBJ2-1	TGTGCCAGCACGAAAGGACGAGCTGACGTCTCCGAGCAGTTCTTC	CASTKGRADVSEQFF
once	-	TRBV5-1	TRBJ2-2	TGCGCCAGCAGCTTGGACCGGACCAACACCGGGGAGCTGTTTTTT	CASSLDRTNTGELFF
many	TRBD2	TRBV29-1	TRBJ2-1	TGCAGCGTGAGGGGCGGGAGCTCCTACAATGAGCAGTTCTTC	CSVRGGSSYNEQFF
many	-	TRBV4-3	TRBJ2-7	TGCGCCAGCAGCCAAGATAACAGGGACGCCTACGAGCAGTACTTC	CASSQDNRDAYEQYF
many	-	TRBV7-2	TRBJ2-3	TGTGCCAGCAGCTCCGGACCGGGGGCAGATACGCAGTATTTT	CASSSGPGADTQYF
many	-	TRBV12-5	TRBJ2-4	TGTGCTAGTGGTTTCTGGCAGGCAAACATTCAGTACTTC	CASGFWQANIQYF
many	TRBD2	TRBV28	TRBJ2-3	TGTGCCAGCAGTCCCGGGACTAGCGGGAGGGCCTCCAACTTGAGGACGCAGTATTTT	CASSPGTSGRASNLRTQYF
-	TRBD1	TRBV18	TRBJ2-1	TGTGCCAGCTCATACGACAGGGGGCGCAGTAGCGGTCTTGGGGTCTTC	CASSYDRGRSSGLGVF
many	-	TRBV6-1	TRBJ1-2	TGTGCCAGCAGTCTTGCAGGAACCAACTATGGCTACACCTTC	CASSLAGTNYGYTF
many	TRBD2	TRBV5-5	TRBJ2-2	TGTGCCAGCAGCTTGTTTTCTAGCGGGAGCGGCGGGGAGCTGTTTTTT	CASSLFSSGSGGELFF
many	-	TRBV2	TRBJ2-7	TGTGCCAGCAAGGGTTCGTACTCCTACGAGCAGTACTTC	CASKGSYSYEQYF
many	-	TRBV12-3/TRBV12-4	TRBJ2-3	TGTGCCAGCAGTTTACTGAAAGGCAGCACAGATACGCAGTATTTT	CASSLLKGSTDTQYF
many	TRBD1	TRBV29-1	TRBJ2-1	TGCAGCGTTGCTCATGGACAGGGTTGGAGTGAGCAGTTCTTC	CSVAHGQGWSEQFF
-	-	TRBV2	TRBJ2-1	TGTGCCAGCCAGAGCTCCTACAATGAGCAGTTCTTC	CASQSSYNEQFF